Sequencing of this T cell receptor beta chain was carried out in a study of patients and donors after allogeneic stem cell transplantation. One entry per CDR3 protein, called by TCRdb with MiXCR from the RT-PCR reads. This repertoire shows tens of thousands of distinct CDR3 sequences, 13% found once; its top ten account for around 30%. CDR3 length equals 15 residues. V was trimmed by 5 bases and J by 0 bases, leaving 13 bases between them. Germline values: CDR1 SGHRS, CDR2 YFSETQ. The specimen was blood, either unsorted or a sorted T cell fraction (not recorded which). The V gene is TRBV5-1, the J gene TRBJ2-3; the D gene is possibly TRBD2 (5 bases). The receptor comes from a human donor who was either an allogeneic HSCT recipient or a stem cell or donor lymphocyte infusion donor (not recorded which). It is not recorded whose cells these are; they may come from a transplant donor. This chain's CDR3 is CASRILAPSTDTQYF. The CDR3 coding sequence is TGCGCCAGCAGAATCCTAGCACCAAGCACAGATACGCAGTATTTT.